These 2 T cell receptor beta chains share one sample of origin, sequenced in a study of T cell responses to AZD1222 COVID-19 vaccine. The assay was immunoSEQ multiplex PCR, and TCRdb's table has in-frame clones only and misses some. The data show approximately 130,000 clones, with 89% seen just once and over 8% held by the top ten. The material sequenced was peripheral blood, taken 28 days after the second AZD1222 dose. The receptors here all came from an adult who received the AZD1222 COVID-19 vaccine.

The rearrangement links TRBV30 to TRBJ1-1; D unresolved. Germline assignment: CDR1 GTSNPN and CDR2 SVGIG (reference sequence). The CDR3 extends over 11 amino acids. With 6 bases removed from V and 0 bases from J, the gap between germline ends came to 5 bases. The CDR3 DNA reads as TGTGCCTGCCGCATGAACACTGAAGCTTTCTTT. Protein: CACRMNTEAFF.

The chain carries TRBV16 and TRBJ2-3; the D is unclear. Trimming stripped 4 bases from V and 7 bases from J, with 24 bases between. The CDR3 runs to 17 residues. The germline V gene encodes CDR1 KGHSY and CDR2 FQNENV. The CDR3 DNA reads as TGTGCCAGCAGCCGAGCCGGCCAGTGGAATTCTTCTAATACGCAGTATTTT. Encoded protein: CASSRAGQWNSSNTQYF. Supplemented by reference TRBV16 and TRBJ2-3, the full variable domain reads GEEVAQTPKHLVRGEGQKAKLYCAPIKGHSYVFWYQQVLKNEFKFLISFQNENVFDETGMPKERFSAKCLPNSPCSLEIQATKLEDSAVYFCASSRAGQWNSSNTQYFGPGTRLTVL.